The source of this T cell receptor (beta chain) is a study of blood T cell repertoires in COVID-19. Study details: T cells, B-cell-depleted T cells, or PBMCs supplied cDNA or gDNA.

Germline lookup yields CDR1 MNHEY and CDR2 SVGAGI. The CDR3 length is 15 residues. The germline V and J ends were trimmed by 0 bases and 8 bases, with 16 bases remaining between them. Original handling: Scientists estimated how many nucleated cells there were by amplifying reference gene primers. TCRdb's table, derived via immunoSEQ multiplex PCR, lists solely in-frame clones and lacks some. Clone size and V and J calls were adopted from that table, with D and trimming inferred from the DNA. The sample lists nearly 100,000 clones, approximately 84% occurring once. This TCR was sampled from a woman aged 55 to 70 with acute or convalescent COVID-19. The J gene is TRBJ1-2, the V gene TRBV6-5; no firm D call. The sequenced material came from peripheral blood. As DNA, the CDR3 is TGTGCCAGCAGTTACTCAGTCGGCACTAGAGGAGGCTACACCTTC. Protein product: CASSYSVGTRGGYTF.